A selection of T cell receptor beta chains follows, all from one sample in a study of STAT5B mutations in CD4+ large granular lymphocyte leukemia. The protocol was immunoSEQ multiplex PCR, while the TCRdb copy is restricted to in-frame clones and leaves out a portion. The sample shows 25,000 to 35,000 clones, around 70% of them seen only once. The source material was CD4+ T cells from blood buffy coats. The receptors were sampled from a human donor in good health. CDR3s include the opening cysteine and the closing phenylalanine or tryptophan. Fields, in order: V gene, J gene, D gene, clone size, CDR3 DNA, CDR3 protein. A D gene is named only where the DNA matches it firmly. A row's size may be missing; if present it is once, few, many or a size class.

TRBV30,TRBJ1-2,NA,once,TGTGCCTGGAGTGTAGGCCAGAACTATGGCTACACCTTC,CAWSVGQNYGYTF
TRBV11-2,TRBJ1-3,NA,NA,TGTGCCAGCAGCTTCCCCTCATCCGCCTCTGGAAACACCATATATTTT,CASSFPSSASGNTIYF
TRBV4-2,TRBJ2-7,TRBD2,NA,TGTGCCAGCAGCCAAGACCCCCGGACTAGTGGCGACGAGCAGTACTTC,CASSQDPRTSGDEQYF
TRBV13,TRBJ2-2,NA,NA,TGTGCCAGCAGCTTAGGTGGGACCGGGGAGCTGTTTTTT,CASSLGGTGELFF
TRBV27,TRBJ2-3,TRBD1,NA,TGTGCCAGCAGTCGACAGGGGATAAGCACAGATACGCAGTATTTT,CASSRQGISTDTQYF
TRBV29-1,TRBJ2-1,TRBD2,NA,TGCAGCGTTCTGGGACTAAGCTCCTACAATGAGCAGTTCTTC,CSVLGLSSYNEQFF
TRBV7-3,TRBJ2-3,NA,NA,TGTGCCAGCAGCTTACAGGGACTTATCACAGATACGCAGTATTTT,CASSLQGLITDTQYF
TRBV4-3,TRBJ2-1,NA,NA,TGCGCCAGCAGCCAAAGCAGCAACAATGAGCAGTTCTTC,CASSQSSNNEQFF
TRBV19,TRBJ2-2,NA,few,TGTGCCAGTAGTAGCAGACAGTTCTCCACCGGGGAGCTGTTTTTT,CASSSRQFSTGELFF
TRBV6-6,TRBJ2-7,TRBD2,NA,TGTGCCAGCAGTACACCTAGCGGAACCTACGAGCAGTACTTC,CASSTPSGTYEQYF
TRBV11-3,TRBJ2-1,TRBD1,NA,TGTGCCAGCAGCTTAGTTTCTGGACAGGGGGATGAGCAGTTCTTC,CASSLVSGQGDEQFF
TRBV5-4,TRBJ1-2,TRBD1,once,TGTGCCAGCAGCTCCGGGACAGGGGGCCGGGGAGGCTACACCTTC,CASSSGTGGRGGYTF
TRBV19,TRBJ2-5,NA,NA,TGTGCCAGTAGTGTACAACTTCAAGAGACCCAGTACTTC,CASSVQLQETQYF
TRBV27,TRBJ2-7,TRBD1,NA,TGTGCCAGCAGTCTCCACCGGGACAGGCCCTACGAGCAGTACTTC,CASSLHRDRPYEQYF
TRBV4-2,TRBJ2-7,NA,NA,TGTGCCAGCAGCCAAGGCCGCGCCGAAACATACGAGCAGTACTTC,CASSQGRAETYEQYF
TRBV5-1,TRBJ1-1,NA,NA,TGCGCCAGCAGCCTGGGGGGCGTAAACACTGAAGCTTTCTTT,CASSLGGVNTEAFF
TRBV30,TRBJ1-6,NA,few,TGTGCCTGGAGTGAGGGCGCGGGTTCACCCCTCCACTTT,CAWSEGAGSPLHF
TRBV19,TRBJ2-1,NA,NA,TGTGCCAGTAGTATTAGCGATTATAGGGGAAACAATGAGCAGTTCTTC,CASSISDYRGNNEQFF
TRBV27,TRBJ2-1,TRBD1,NA,TGTGCCAGCAGTTTCTACAGGGGGATAGAATACAATGAGCAGTTCTTC,CASSFYRGIEYNEQFF
TRBV7-9,TRBJ1-5,TRBD1,NA,TGTGCCAGCAGTGGGGGAGACAGGGGGGAGCCCCAGCATTTT,CASSGGDRGEPQHF
TRBV6-6,TRBJ2-3,TRBD1,NA,TGTGCCAGCAGCAGGGGGTCTCTCACAGATACGCAGTATTTT,CASSRGSLTDTQYF
TRBV27,TRBJ1-5,TRBD1,NA,TGTGCCAGCAGTCGGACAGGGACGTCCCAGCCCCAGCATTTT,CASSRTGTSQPQHF
TRBV7-9,TRBJ1-5,NA,NA,TGTGCCAGCAGTTCCCAGGGCTACAATAGCAATCAGCCCCAGCATTTT,CASSSQGYNSNQPQHF
TRBV5-1,TRBJ1-1,NA,once,TGCGCCAGCAGCTTGGTGCGGGGAAGCCTCACTGAAGCTTTCTTT,CASSLVRGSLTEAFF
TRBV11-3,TRBJ2-1,NA,NA,TGTGCCAGCAGACGTAGGGGTAATGAGCAGTTCTTC,CASRRRGNEQFF
TRBV5-3,TRBJ2-3,NA,few,TGTGCCAGCACAGATAGTTTCTCGCGCACAGATACGCAGTATTTT,CASTDSFSRTDTQYF
TRBV5-1,TRBJ2-3,NA,NA,TGCGCCAGCAGACAAATCGGGACGAAGGCAGATACGCAGTATTTT,CASRQIGTKADTQYF
TRBV29-1,TRBJ2-1,NA,NA,TGCAGCGTTGAAGAGGTTCGGGCGGATGAGCAGTTCTTC,CSVEEVRADEQFF
TRBV11-3,TRBJ2-7,TRBD1,NA,TGTGCCAGCAGCTTTGAGACAGGGCGTGAGCAGTACTTC,CASSFETGREQYF
TRBV5-4,TRBJ1-2,NA,NA,TGTGCCAGCAGCTCGCCGGGACCGCAAAGTTCTAACTCTGGCTACACCTTC,CASSSPGPQSSNSGYTF
TRBV6-5,TRBJ2-3,TRBD1,NA,TGTGCCAGCAGCTTCCCAGGGGGAAATACGCAGTATTTT,CASSFPGGNTQYF
TRBV9,TRBJ2-7,TRBD2,NA,TGTGCCAGCAGCCCGCGACCCGGGACTAGCGGCTCCTACGAGCAGTACTTC,CASSPRPGTSGSYEQYF
TRBV30,TRBJ2-5,TRBD1,NA,TGTGCCTGGAGTGGAGGACAGGGGGCGCGCGGAGAGACCCAGTACTTC,CAWSGGQGARGETQYF
TRBV6-4,TRBJ2-1,TRBD2,NA,TGTGCCAGCAGTGGACTAGCGGGAGATTATGAGCAGTTCTTC,CASSGLAGDYEQFF
TRBV2,TRBJ2-1,TRBD1,NA,TGTGCCAGCAGTGGGCGGACAGGGGACGGGAGGTTTATCAATGAGCAGTTCTTC,CASSGRTGDGRFINEQFF
TRBV11-3,TRBJ1-4,NA,NA,TGTGCCAGCAGCTCCTCCCGGGGGCAAGAAAAACTGTTTTTT,CASSSSRGQEKLFF
TRBV4-2,TRBJ2-6,NA,NA,TGTGCCAGCAGCCAAGACCCGCACTCTGGGGCCAACGTCCTGACTTTC,CASSQDPHSGANVLTF
TRBV27,TRBJ2-7,NA,NA,TGTGCCAGCAGAGCCGCGGGACTCCTAACCGAGCAGTACTTC,CASRAAGLLTEQYF
TRBV19,TRBJ2-1,TRBD2,NA,TGTGCCAGTAAGGGACTAGCGGGACGGACCTACAATGAGCAGTTCTTC,CASKGLAGRTYNEQFF
TRBV15,TRBJ2-6,NA,NA,TGTGCCACCAGCAGAGACATCATGGGGTCTGGGGCCAACGTCCTGACTTTC,CATSRDIMGSGANVLTF
TRBV18,TRBJ2-2,TRBD2,NA,TGTGCCAGCTCAACTAGCGGGAGATTTACCGGGGAGCTGTTTTTT,CASSTSGRFTGELFF
TRBV5-1,TRBJ2-2,TRBD2,NA,TGCGCCAGCAGCTTGGACAGGGTGGTGCTAGCGGGTCGCACCGGGGAGCTGTTTTTT,CASSLDRVVLAGRTGELFF
TRBV6-6,TRBJ2-3,NA,once,TGTGCCAGCAGTTACGGTCAGACACTTAGCACAGATACGCAGTATTTT,CASSYGQTLSTDTQYF
TRBV7-9,TRBJ2-1,TRBD1,NA,TGTGCCAGCAGCTTAGTAGGGGGCGGAGATGAGCAGTTCTTC,CASSLVGGGDEQFF
TRBV4-3,TRBJ1-2,NA,few,TGCGCCAGCAGCCAAGATATGAGGGCTTGGGGCTACACCTTC,CASSQDMRAWGYTF
TRBV2,TRBJ1-5,NA,NA,TGTGCCAGCAGAAGACCGGGCTCAGGCAATCAGCCCCAGCATTTT,CASRRPGSGNQPQHF
TRBV19,TRBJ2-2,TRBD1,NA,TGTGCCAGTACCTACAGGGGCCCGAACACCGGGGAGCTGTTTTTT,CASTYRGPNTGELFF
TRBV5-1,TRBJ1-2,TRBD1,NA,TGCGCCAGCAGCTTGGATACAGGGGGTTATGGCTACACCTTC,CASSLDTGGYGYTF
TRBV10-1,TRBJ2-2,TRBD2,few,TGCGCCAGTGCTGTTAGCGGGGGTTTCGGGGAGCTGTTTTTT,CASAVSGGFGELFF
TRBV4-2,TRBJ2-5,TRBD2,NA,TGTGCCAGCAGCCAGGGATATACTTCTAGCGGGGGCCTCCAAGAGACCCAGTACTTC,CASSQGYTSSGGLQETQYF
TRBV2,TRBJ1-2,NA,NA,TGTGCCAGCAGGTCTTTTCCGGGGGGCTACTATGGCTACACCTTC,CASRSFPGGYYGYTF
TRBV9,TRBJ2-4,TRBD1,NA,TGTGCCAGCAGCGGCCTCACAGGGGTCATTCAGTACTTC,CASSGLTGVIQYF
TRBV25-1,TRBJ2-1,NA,NA,TGTGCCAGCAGTGAAAAGGGGAGGACTTACAATGAGCAGTTCTTC,CASSEKGRTYNEQFF
TRBV19,TRBJ1-5,TRBD1,NA,TGTGCCAGTAGCCCGCAGTCAGGGGGCGGTCAGCCCCAGCATTTT,CASSPQSGGGQPQHF
TRBV21-1,TRBJ1-1,NA,few,TGTGCCAGCAGCAGATACCGGGACAGGGTCACTGAAGCTTTCTTT,CASSRYRDRVTEAFF
TRBV10-3,TRBJ2-5,TRBD2,NA,TGTGCCATCAGTGAGACACTAGCGGTCCAAGAGACCCAGTACTTC,CAISETLAVQETQYF
TRBV19,TRBJ1-1,NA,NA,TGTGCCAGTAAGGACAGCTACACTGAAGCTTTCTTT,CASKDSYTEAFF
TRBV4-1,TRBJ2-7,NA,NA,TGCGCCAGCAGCCAAGAGGAGACAGCAATCTACGAGCAGTACTTC,CASSQEETAIYEQYF